This TCR beta chain originates from a study of neurological immune-mediated disorders. Overall study context: The multiple sclerosis group of 34 included roughly 31 relapsing-remitting and 3 secondary progressive patients.

Study-wide points: No expanded-clone CDR3 amino acid sequence recurred across subjects, suggesting private TCR-beta repertoires. Multiple sclerosis patients had less TCR clonal expansion than even healthy controls, unlike HTLV-1-associated myelopathy. For the multiple sclerosis repertoire cluster, no association with any clinical or MRI feature was found.

This clonotype was recorded at least ten times. What it recognizes is unknown. From the 5' RACE reads, TCRdb called clonotypes with MiXCR, one entry per CDR3 protein. The profile shows tens of thousands of distinct CDR3 sequences, around 2.6% of them singletons. Trimming removed 7 bases at V and 3 bases at J, with 14 bases between. This CDR3 comprises 14 residues. The germline V gene encodes CDR1 MNHNS and CDR2 SASEGT. Sample: PBMCs. The receptor was derived from a woman under 40 with multiple sclerosis. This chain connects TRBV6-1 to TRBJ2-3; possible D gene TRBD2, 5 bases. Here the CDR3 reads CASISGGGTDTQYF. In nucleotides, the CDR3 is TGTGCCAGCATCAGCGGAGGCGGGACAGATACGCAGTATTTT.